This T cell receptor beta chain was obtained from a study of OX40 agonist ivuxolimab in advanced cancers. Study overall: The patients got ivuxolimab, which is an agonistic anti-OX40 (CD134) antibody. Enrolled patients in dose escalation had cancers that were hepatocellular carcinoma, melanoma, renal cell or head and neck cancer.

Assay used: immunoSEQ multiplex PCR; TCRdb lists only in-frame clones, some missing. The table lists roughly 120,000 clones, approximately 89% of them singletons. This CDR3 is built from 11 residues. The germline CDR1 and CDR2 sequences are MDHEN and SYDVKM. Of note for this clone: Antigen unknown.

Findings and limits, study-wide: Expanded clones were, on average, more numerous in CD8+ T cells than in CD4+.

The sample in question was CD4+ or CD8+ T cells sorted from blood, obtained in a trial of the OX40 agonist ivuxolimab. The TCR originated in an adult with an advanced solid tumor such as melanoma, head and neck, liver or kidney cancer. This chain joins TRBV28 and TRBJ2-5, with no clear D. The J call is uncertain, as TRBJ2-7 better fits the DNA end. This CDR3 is CASRSRYEQYF. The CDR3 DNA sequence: TGTGCCAGCAGATCCCGCTACGAGCAGTACTTC.